What follows are 11 T cell receptor beta chains derived from one specimen sequenced in a study of T cell changes during pregnancy in multiple sclerosis. Generated by immunoSEQ multiplex PCR, the TCRdb table keeps only in-frame clones and is missing some. Among over 70,000 clones listed, roughly 93% were seen once. The starting material was peripheral blood, obtained in the third trimester of pregnancy. The origin of the receptors is a female donor with multiple sclerosis, enrolled in a pregnancy study.

The chain uses TRBV21-1 and TRBJ1-2. TRBV21-1 is annotated as a pseudogene. This CDR3 is 15 amino acids long. CDR3 sequence (DNA): TGTGCCAGCAGCAAAGAAAAGAGCCAAAGCTATGGCTACACCTTC. It encodes CASSKEKSQSYGYTF.

The chain recombines TRBV4-1 with TRBJ2-3; TRBD1 agrees at 9 bases. Trimming cost V 1 base and J 2 bases; bases outside gene matches: 7. This CDR3 spans 17 amino acids. The germline V gene has CDR1 MGHRA and CDR2 YSYEKL. The CDR3 nucleotides read TGCGCCAGCAGCCAAGTGGTAGGACAGGGGATCACAGATACGCAGTATTTT. Residues: CASSQVVGQGITDTQYF.

This clone was observed once. V gene TRBV7-2 combines with J gene TRBJ2-2; 9 bases fit TRBD2. CDR1 and CDR2 (germline): SGHTA, FQGNSA. The CDR3 covers 16 residues. V lost 2 bases to trimming and J lost 1 base; unmatched junction nucleotides: 2. For the CDR3, the DNA is TGTGCCAGCAGCTTAAGACTAGCGGTGAACACCGGGGAGCTGTTTTTT. Translation: CASSLRLAVNTGELFF.

The chain carries TRBV5-6 and TRBJ1-2; D possibly corresponds to TRBD1 (5 bases). This CDR3 comprises 14 residues. Deletions cut 4 bases from V and 2 bases from J, with 12 bases between. The germline CDR1 and CDR2 sequences are SGHDT and YYEEEE. The CDR3 sequence: CASSPGRGNYGYTF. CDR3 nucleotides: TGTGCCAGCAGCCCAGGGCGTGGGAACTATGGCTACACCTTC. Looking up the rest from reference TRBV5-6 and TRBJ1-2 gives the full variable domain: DAGVTQSPTHLIKTRGQQVTLRCSPKSGHDTVSWYQQALGQGPQFIFQYYEEEERQRGNFPDRFSGHQFPNYSSELNVNALLLGDSALYLCASSPGRGNYGYTFGSGTRLTVV.

The chain is built from TRBV9 and TRBJ1-5; unclear D gene. Germline CDR1 and CDR2: SGDLS and YYNGEE. V was pared by 3 bases and J by 0 bases, with 4 bases between. This CDR3 spans 13 amino acids. The CDR3 region is CASSAYSNQPQHF. In DNA, the CDR3 is TGTGCCAGCAGCGCGTATAGCAATCAGCCCCAGCATTTT.

The V and J genes are TRBV10-3 and TRBJ2-7; 9 bases fit TRBD1. V dropped 2 bases and J dropped 6; count of bases not matched to a gene: 2. Per the germline V gene, CDR1 is ENHRY and CDR2 is SYGVKD. The length of the CDR3 is 13 residues. The CDR3 DNA reads TGTGCCATCAGTGAGGGGACAGGGACCGAGCAGTACTTC. Its translation is CAISEGTGTEQYF.

V usage is TRBV30 and J usage is TRBJ1-5; tentative D call: TRBD1 (6 bases). Per germline, CDR1 GTSNPN and CDR2 SVGIG (reference sequence). CDR3 length equals 13 residues. V was pared by 0 bases and J by 7 bases, with 10 bases between. This CDR3 reads CAWSVGGEQPQHF. For the CDR3, the DNA is TGTGCCTGGAGTGTAGGGGGTGAGCAGCCCCAGCATTTT.

This clone was recorded once. The chain couples TRBV7-9 to TRBJ2-7; TRBD1 aligns across 8 bases. V shed 5 bases, J shed 2 bases, and the junction held 5 bases outside the gene matches. Germline CDR1 reads SEHNR; CDR2 reads FQNEAQ (reference sequence). This CDR3 is 14 amino acids long. CDR3 sequence (DNA): TGTGCCAGCAGCCCACCGGACAGGGCCTACGAGCAGTACTTC. This sequence encodes CASSPPDRAYEQYF.

The V call is TRBV6-5, the J call TRBJ1-4; tentatively, D is TRBD1 (5 bases). V lost 3 bases, J lost 5 bases, and 10 bases lay in between. The CDR3 runs to 14 residues. Germline CDR1 MNHEY, CDR2 SVGAGI. The CDR3 DNA follows: TGTGCCAGCAGTTATTCCCAGGGCAATGAAAAACTGTTTTTT. This codes for CASSYSQGNEKLFF.

The rearrangement uses TRBV7-9 and TRBJ1-2; TRBD1 agrees at 9 bases. CDR3 size: 13 residues. Germline trimming cut 5 bases from V and 5 bases from J; bases unmatched to any gene: 3. Germline V gene lookup returns CDR1 SEHNR and CDR2 FQNEAQ (reference sequence). The CDR3 DNA reads TGTGCCAGCAGCCTGACAGGGGGATATGGCTACACCTTC. It specifies CASSLTGGYGYTF.

The chain joins TRBV21-1 to TRBJ1-3; TRBD1, the table's D call, lacks a check against the DNA. TRBV21-1 constitutes a pseudogene. The CDR3 contains 14 residues. The chain's CDR3 is CASTTGDRKNTIYF. The CDR3 DNA reads TGTGCCAGCACAACAGGGGACCGGAAAAACACCATATATTTT.